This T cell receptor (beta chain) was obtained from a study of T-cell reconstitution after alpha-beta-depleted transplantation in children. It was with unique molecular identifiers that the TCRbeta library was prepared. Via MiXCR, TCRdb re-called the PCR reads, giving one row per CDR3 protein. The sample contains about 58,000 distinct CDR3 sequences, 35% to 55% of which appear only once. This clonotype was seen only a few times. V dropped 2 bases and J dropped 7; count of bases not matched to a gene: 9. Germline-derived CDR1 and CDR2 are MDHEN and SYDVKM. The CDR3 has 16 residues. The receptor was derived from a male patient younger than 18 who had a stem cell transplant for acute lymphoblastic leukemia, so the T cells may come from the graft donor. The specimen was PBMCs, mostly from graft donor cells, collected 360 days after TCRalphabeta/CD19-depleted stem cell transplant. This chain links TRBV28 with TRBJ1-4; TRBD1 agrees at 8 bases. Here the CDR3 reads CASSLDQGARGEKLFF. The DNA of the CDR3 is TGTGCCAGCAGTTTAGACCAGGGGGCGAGAGGTGAAAAACTGTTTTTT.